These 22 T cell receptor beta chains came from one sample sequenced in a study of glioma-infiltrating T cells. Using RNA template, CDR3s of TCR alpha and beta were amplified with iRepertoire arm-PCR. TCRdb re-called the multiplex PCR reads through MiXCR, storing one row per CDR3 protein. The sample records 44,000 or so distinct CDR3 sequences, approximately 20% being singletons. The sequenced sample was glioma tissue, nonneoplastic brain tissue, or PBMCs (not recorded which). These receptor sequences come from a human donor with low-grade glioma or glioblastoma, undergoing nonglioma brain surgery, or in good health (not recorded which).

This clonotype was picked up many times. The rearrangement joins TRBV20-1 to TRBJ2-1; maybe TRBD2 (5 bases). The CDR3 loop spans 13 amino acids. The V and J ends lost 5 bases and 10 bases respectively, with 18 bases between them. Germline V gives CDR1 DFQATT, CDR2 SNEGSKA (reference sequence). This CDR3 reads CSAGPTRISEQFF. CDR3 nucleotides: TGCAGTGCTGGACCCACTAGAATCAGCGAGCAGTTCTTC.

This clonotype was counted ten times or more. The chain joins TRBV6-1 to TRBJ2-1; D could derive from TRBD1 or TRBD2 (6 bases each). Germline V gene sequence: CDR1 MNHNS, CDR2 SASEGT. The CDR3 sequence is 14 residues long. The V end lost 7 bases, the J end lost 4 bases, and 14 bases lay between the germline ends. CDR3 sequence reads: CASTREGGYNEQFF. The CDR3 DNA sequence: TGTGCCAGCACTCGAGAAGGGGGGTACAATGAGCAGTTCTTC.

In this sample, this clonotype turned up many times. The J gene is TRBJ2-3, the V gene TRBV20-1; 12 bases match TRBD2. The V segment lost 8 bases and the J segment 1 base; nucleotides outside the gene matches: 7. Looked up from germline, CDR1 is DFQATT and CDR2 is SNEGSKA (reference sequence). The CDR3 runs 15 residues. The CDR3 nucleotides read TGCAGTCTAACTAGCGGGGGGACTGGCACAGATACGCAGTATTTT. It translates to CSLTSGGTGTDTQYF.

This clonotype was seen at least ten times. V usage is TRBV7-9 and J usage is TRBJ2-5; D ambiguous. The CDR3 sequence is 14 residues long. Between the trimmed V and J ends, which lost 4 bases and 1 base, there was a span of 10 bases. Germline CDR1 SEHNR, CDR2 FQNEAQ (reference sequence). CDR3 amino acids: CASSSRGAQETQYF. DNA of the CDR3: TGTGCCAGCAGCTCACGTGGAGCCCAAGAGACCCAGTACTTC.

This clonotype was observed at least ten times. The chain is built from TRBV6-6 and TRBJ2-3, with D possibly called TRBD1 or TRBD2 (5 bases each). The ends were cut back, 0 bases at V and 8 bases at J, with 6 bases in the middle. The CDR3 sequence is 12 residues long. Germline lookup yields CDR1 MNHNY and CDR2 SVGAGI (reference sequence). The CDR3 sequence: CASSYSGGTQYF. CDR3 nucleotides: TGTGCCAGCAGTTACTCTGGGGGTACGCAGTATTTT.

This clonotype was observed many times. The chain recombines TRBV20-1 with TRBJ2-7, with D unclear. V was clipped by 7 bases and J by 3 bases, with 13 bases between them. This CDR3 contains 12 residues. CDR1 is DFQATT and CDR2 is SNEGSKA in the germline V gene (reference sequence). As DNA, the CDR3 is TGCAGTGGGGTGTCCTTTAACTACGAGCAGTACTTC. Protein: CSGVSFNYEQYF.

This clonotype was counted between two and nine times. V gene TRBV9 combines with J gene TRBJ1-1; the match to TRBD1 covers 10 bases. Germline assignment: CDR1 SGDLS and CDR2 YYNGEE. Germline trimming cut 3 bases from V and 3 bases from J; bases unmatched to any gene: 2. The CDR3 consists of 14 residues. This CDR3 is CASSGDRGHTEAFF. In nucleotides, the CDR3 is TGTGCCAGCAGCGGGGACAGGGGCCACACTGAAGCTTTCTTT.

On this clonotype itself: Given the absence of the conserved phenylalanine or tryptophan at the CDR3 end, a read error is likely. The DNA is omitted, as the CDR3 cannot be located on it reliably, and the CDR3 follows TCRdb's listing. This chain uses TRBV2 with TRBJ1-2. Termini included, the CDR3 measures 12 amino acids. Per the germline V gene, CDR1 is SNHLY and CDR2 is FYNNEI. The CDR3 loop is CASSEQAYGYTL.

Concerning this clonotype: One end of the junction is discordant with germline, which a read error may explain. V gene TRBV20-1 combines with J gene TRBJ1-1, with D possibly matching TRBD1 (5 bases). Germline V gene lookup returns CDR1 DFQATT and CDR2 SNEGSKA (reference sequence). This CDR3 spans 14 amino acids. The CDR3 nucleotides are TGCAGCGCTAGAGGTCACGGGGCGGGCACTAAAGCTTTCTTT. It codes for CSARGHGAGTKAFF.

In regard to this clonotype: This may stem from a read error, because a much larger clone lies one nucleotide away. The CDR3 end shows no conserved phenylalanine or tryptophan, and so a read error is likely. The chain employs TRBV19 and TRBJ1-1; a possible D gene is TRBD1 (5 bases). The CDR3 consists of 13 residues. V gave up 5 bases and J gave up 1 base, with 8 bases separating them. Germline-derived CDR1 and CDR2 are LNHDA and SQIVND (reference sequence). The CDR3 region has the DNA TGTGCCAGTAGTGTCGGGGGGAACACTGAAGCTTTCATT. Translating it yields CASSVGGNTEAFI.

In its sample, this clonotype was seen many times. This chain uses TRBV20-1 with TRBJ1-2; TRBD1 aligns across 10 bases. Germline V CDR1 and CDR2: DFQATT, SNEGSKA (reference sequence). This CDR3 has 14 amino acids. The CDR3 DNA reads as TGCAGCGTTCAGGCCGCGGACAGGGGGTATGGCTACACCTTC. Translating it yields CSVQAADRGYGYTF.

The sample holds many counts of this clonotype. The V call is TRBV24-1, the J call TRBJ1-2, with D possibly TRBD1 on 6 matching bases. Per germline, CDR1 KGHDR and CDR2 SFDVKD. This CDR3 contains 15 residues. V was trimmed by 4 bases and J by 8 bases, leaving 19 bases between them. CDR3 in DNA: TGTGCCACCAGTGACCAGGACAGCCCCTTGGGAGGCTACACCTTC. The encoded protein is CATSDQDSPLGGYTF.

This clonotype was seen more than once but under ten times. The chain carries TRBV7-3 and TRBJ2-5, with D possibly TRBD2 on 5 matching bases. Germline-derived CDR1 and CDR2 are SGHTA and FQGTGA. V was clipped by 5 bases and J by 0 bases, with 13 bases between them. This CDR3 has 15 residues. The CDR3 loop reads CASSPDGVHQETQYF. CDR3 DNA: TGTGCCAGCAGCCCCGACGGGGTTCACCAAGAGACCCAGTACTTC.

This clonotype showed up many times. The chain carries TRBV3-1 and TRBJ2-7; a weak D match, TRBD2 (6 bases). Trimming removed 0 bases from V and 3 bases from J, with 9 bases in between. The germline CDR1 and CDR2 sequences are LGHDT and YNNKEL (reference sequence). This CDR3 contains 14 residues. The CDR3 coding sequence is TGTGCCAGCAGCCAAGATCTCGGGAGCTACGAGCAGTACTTC. It specifies CASSQDLGSYEQYF.

The CDR3 DNA sequence: TGTGCCAGCAGTTTAGATTACGCCTCCGAGACCCAGTACTTC. Translating gives CASSLDYASETQYF. The chain couples TRBV12-3 or TRBV12-4 to TRBJ2-5; D unclear. Trimming pared 1 base from V and 5 bases from J, leaving 11 bases between. The CDR3 totals 14 residues.

By share, this clonotype ranks as medium-sized (0.01 to 0.1%). V and J are TRBV20-1 and TRBJ2-3; 9 bases fit TRBD2. This CDR3 is built from 15 residues. Germline CDR1 and CDR2: DFQATT and SNEGSKA (reference sequence). J gave up 2 bases and V 4 bases, and 7 bases lay outside the gene matches. CDR3 residues: CSATGASGDTDTQYF. In DNA, the CDR3 is TGCAGTGCTACGGGGGCTAGCGGGGACACAGATACGCAGTATTTT.

By share, this clonotype ranks as large. This chain connects TRBV27 to TRBJ2-1, with D tentatively TRBD1 (6 bases). This CDR3 has 15 residues. Germline-derived CDR1 and CDR2 are MNHEY and SMNVEV (reference sequence). V was pared by 5 bases and J by 3 bases, with 14 bases between. The CDR3 sequence: CASSPLGQLYNEQFF. CDR3 nucleotide sequence: TGTGCCAGCAGTCCACTAGGACAGCTCTACAATGAGCAGTTCTTC.

Note on this clonotype: A much larger clone sits a single nucleotide away, making a read error possible. This chain links TRBV3-1 with TRBJ2-1, with D perhaps TRBD1 (6 bases). Germline values: CDR1 LGHDT, CDR2 YNNKEL (reference sequence). The CDR3 totals 13 residues. Here the CDR3 DNA reads TGTGCCAGCAGCCCCTACCCAGGGGATGAGCGGTTCTTC. This encodes CASSPYPGDERFF.

Ten or more counts support this clonotype. This rearrangement joins TRBV3-1 to TRBJ2-7; D remains ambiguous. The CDR3 extends over 13 amino acids. Germline V gives CDR1 LGHDT, CDR2 YNNKEL (reference sequence). V lost 0 bases, J lost 7 bases, and 10 bases lay in between. The CDR3 region has the DNA TGTGCCAGCAGCCAAGATGCGGTTTCAGAGCAGTACGTC. Translating gives CASSQDAVSEQYV.

The chain employs TRBV7-8 and TRBJ2-6, with no clear D. This CDR3 is 17 amino acids long. CDR1 is SGHVS and CDR2 is FQNEAQ in the germline V gene. Trimming shortened V by 0 bases and J by 2 bases, and 11 bases separated the two germline ends. Here the CDR3 DNA reads TGTGCCAGCAGCTTAGCGCTAGGGCCTACTGGGGCCAACGTCCTGACTTTC. Protein sequence: CASSLALGPTGANVLTF.

The V and J genes are TRBV29-1 and TRBJ2-1, with D hard to call. V lost 3 bases, J lost 10 bases, and 10 bases lay in between. Germline V gene lookup returns CDR1 SQVTM and CDR2 ANQGSEA. This CDR3 comprises 11 residues. Here the CDR3 DNA reads TGCAGCGTTGACAGTAATCAGGAGCAGTTCTTC. It is translated as CSVDSNQEQFF.

At least ten counts were recorded for this clonotype. The rearrangement uses TRBV11-2 and TRBJ2-7, with 9 nucleotides matching TRBD1. This CDR3 has 15 amino acids. The germline gives CDR1 SGHAT, CDR2 FQNNGV. Unmatched junction bases numbered 7, after V lost 4 bases and J lost 3 bases. CDR3: CASSSRGTGIYEQYF. Here the CDR3 DNA reads TGTGCCAGCAGCTCGAGGGGGACAGGGATCTACGAGCAGTACTTC.